This T cell receptor beta chain was found in a study of blood T cell repertoires in COVID-19. Study background: From the United States, Italy and Spain came samples of acute and convalescent COVID-19. T cells, B-cell-depleted T cells, or PBMCs supplied cDNA or gDNA.

V lost 3 bases to trimming and J lost 4 bases; unmatched junction nucleotides: 7. CDR3 length: 16 residues. Germline V gives CDR1 SGHAT, CDR2 FQNNGV. Authors' processing steps: Amplification of reference gene primers was used by the study to estimate nucleated cell counts. Libraries were prepared by immunoSEQ multiplex PCR; TCRdb keeps only in-frame clonotypes and omits some of them. That table supplies the V and J calls and clone size; D and trimming were determined from the DNA. Of some 200,000 clones in the sample, 87% were seen once. Sequenced material: peripheral blood. The V call is TRBV11-2, the J call TRBJ1-2; 11 nucleotides match TRBD1. This receptor was obtained from a woman aged 18-29 years who had recovered from COVID-19. CDR3 sequence (DNA): TGTGCCAGCAGCTTGGGGACAGGGGGGCGAGCCTATGGCTACACCTTC. This sequence encodes CASSLGTGGRAYGYTF.